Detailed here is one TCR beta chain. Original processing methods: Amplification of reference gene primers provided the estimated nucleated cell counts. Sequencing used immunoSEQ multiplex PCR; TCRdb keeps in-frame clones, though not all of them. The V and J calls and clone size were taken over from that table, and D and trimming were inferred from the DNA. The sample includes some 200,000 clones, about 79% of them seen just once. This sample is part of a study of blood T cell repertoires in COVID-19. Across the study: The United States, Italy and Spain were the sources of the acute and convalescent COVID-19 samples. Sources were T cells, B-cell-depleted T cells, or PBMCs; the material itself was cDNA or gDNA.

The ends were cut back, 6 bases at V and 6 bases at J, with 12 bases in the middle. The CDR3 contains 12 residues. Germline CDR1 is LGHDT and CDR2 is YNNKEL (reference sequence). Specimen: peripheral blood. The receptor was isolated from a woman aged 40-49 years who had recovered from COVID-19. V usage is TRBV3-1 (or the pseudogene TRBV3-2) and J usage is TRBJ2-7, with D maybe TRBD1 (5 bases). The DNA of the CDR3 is TGTGCCAGCAGTCTCACAGGATTCGAGCAGTACTTC. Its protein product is CASSLTGFEQYF.